The text below deals with one T cell receptor beta chain. What it binds is unknown. The sample comes from a study of cytomegalovirus exposure and HLA in healthy donors. Study-level background: Approximately 85 million unique TCRs from HLA-typed donors made up an early data release. General study points: Per published reports, the classifier diagnosed cytomegalovirus status with high specificity and sensitivity.

Vbeta (60) and Jbeta (13) primers were used in the PCR. The table came from immunoSEQ multiplex PCR; TCRdb's copy has only in-frame clones and leaves some out. The repertoire holds around 150,000 clones, with less than 90% as singletons. Looked up from germline, CDR1 is MDHEN and CDR2 is SYDVKM. V trimming: 2 bases; J trimming: 6 bases; junction bases outside the gene matches: 8. The CDR3 totals 16 residues. Sequenced input: PBMCs. This receptor was identified in a man younger than 35 in good health and CMV-seronegative. This sequence joins TRBV28 and TRBJ1-5; TRBD1 aligns across 9 bases. CDR3 DNA sequence: TGTGCCAGCAGTTTAGGGTACGGGACAGGGCGTCAGCCCCAGCATTTT. This sequence encodes CASSLGYGTGRQPQHF.